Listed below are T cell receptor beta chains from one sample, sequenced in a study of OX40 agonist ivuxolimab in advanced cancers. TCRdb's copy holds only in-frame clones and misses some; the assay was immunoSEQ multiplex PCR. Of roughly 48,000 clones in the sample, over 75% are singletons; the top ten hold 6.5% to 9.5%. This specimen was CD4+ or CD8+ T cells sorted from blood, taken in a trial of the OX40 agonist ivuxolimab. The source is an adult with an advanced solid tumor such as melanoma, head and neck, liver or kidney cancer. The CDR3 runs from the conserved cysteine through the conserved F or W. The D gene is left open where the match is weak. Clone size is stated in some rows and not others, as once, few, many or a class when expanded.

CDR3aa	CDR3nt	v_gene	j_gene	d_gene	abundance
CASSLVMSYEQYF	TGTGCCAGCAGCTTAGTTATGTCCTACGAGCAGTACTTC	TRBV7-9	TRBJ2-7	.	.
CASSIGGRGETQYF	TGTGCCAGTAGTATAGGCGGGAGAGGCGAGACCCAGTACTTC	TRBV19	TRBJ2-5	TRBD2	.
CASSLGTGPGYEQYF	TGCGCCAGCAGCTTGGGGACAGGGCCGGGATACGAGCAGTACTTC	TRBV5-1	TRBJ2-7	TRBD1	.
CASSPVLAGEGKTQYF	TGCGCCAGCAGCCCCGTACTAGCGGGAGAGGGAAAGACCCAGTACTTC	TRBV4-1	TRBJ2-5	TRBD2	.
CASSFSTGSGNTIYF	TGTGCCAGCAGCTTCTCTACAGGGTCTGGAAACACCATATATTTT	TRBV11-2	TRBJ1-3	.	.
CASSRTGVNEQFF	TGTGCCAGCAGCAGAACAGGGGTAAATGAGCAGTTCTTC	TRBV7-8	TRBJ2-1	TRBD1	.
CASSFGRASYEQYF	TGTGCCAGCAGTTTCGGCAGGGCCTCCTACGAGCAGTACTTC	TRBV6-5	TRBJ2-7	.	.
CASSLLQGGVGGYTF	TGCGCCAGCAGCTTGTTACAAGGAGGGGTCGGTGGCTACACCTTC	TRBV5-1	TRBJ1-2	.	few
CAWDGGYNQPQHF	TGTGCCTGGGATGGGGGATACAATCAGCCCCAGCATTTT	TRBV30	TRBJ1-5	.	few
CASSLGNTDTQYF	TGCGCCAGCAGTTTGGGGAACACAGATACGCAGTATTTT	TRBV10-2	TRBJ2-3	.	.
CASSPRPLSSAHEQYF	TGTGCCAGCAGCCCCCGCCCCCTATCTAGCGCCCACGAGCAGTACTTC	TRBV5-6	TRBJ2-7	.	.
CAISGQGGTGANVLTF	TGTGCCATCAGTGGACAGGGTGGGACTGGGGCCAACGTCCTGACTTTC	TRBV10-3	TRBJ2-6	TRBD1	once
CASRRVAGNTIYF	TGTGCCAGCAGGAGGGTTGCTGGAAACACCATATATTTT	TRBV11-2	TRBJ1-3	.	.
CASRKDRRSYNEQFF	TGTGCCAGCAGAAAGGACCGTCGGTCCTACAATGAGCAGTTCTTC	TRBV27	TRBJ2-1	.	once
CAWGTSGSVGELFF	TGTGCCTGGGGGACTAGCGGGAGTGTCGGGGAGCTGTTTTTT	TRBV30	TRBJ2-2	TRBD2	.
CASSLGQGDGDTQYF	TGCGCCAGCAGCTTGGGACAGGGGGACGGAGATACGCAGTATTTT	TRBV5-1	TRBJ2-3	TRBD1	.
CASRPGTVNTEAFF	TGTGCCAGCAGGCCCGGGACTGTGAACACTGAAGCTTTCTTT	TRBV5-4	TRBJ1-1	.	.
CASSRGTVRQETQYF	TGTGCCAGCAGCCGAGGGACAGTGCGCCAAGAGACCCAGTACTTC	TRBV6-6	TRBJ2-5	TRBD1	.
CASSGQGSSYEQYF	TGCGCCAGCAGCGGACAGGGGAGCTCCTACGAGCAGTACTTC	TRBV5-1	TRBJ2-7	TRBD1	.
CSVSRTTTTDTQYF	TGCAGCGTTTCGCGGACTACAACCACAGATACGCAGTATTTT	TRBV29-1	TRBJ2-3	.	.
CASSQGAGRGEQYF	TGTGCCAGCAGCCAAGGGGCGGGAAGGGGCGAGCAGTACTTC	TRBV4-2	TRBJ2-7	.	.
CASSPGQLYEQYF	TGCGCCAGCAGTCCGGGACAGCTGTACGAGCAGTACTTC	TRBV10-1	TRBJ2-7	TRBD1	.
CASSLGGSLSPTYTQYF	TGTGCCAGCAGCTTAGGTGGTAGCCTTAGCCCCACTTATACGCAGTATTTT	TRBV7-8	TRBJ2-3	.	.
CSASQRDEQYF	TGCAGTGCTTCCCAACGCGACGAGCAGTACTTC	TRBV20-1	TRBJ2-7	.	.
CASSFIGPQAQYF	TGCGCCAGCAGCTTCATAGGGCCACAGGCCCAGTACTTC	TRBV4-1	TRBJ2-5	.	.
CATSRDRGPYEQYF	TGTGCCACCAGCAGAGATAGGGGCCCCTACGAGCAGTACTTC	TRBV15	TRBJ2-7	.	few